Following are 22 T cell receptor beta chains from one sample sequenced in a study of blood T cell repertoires in COVID-19. Method: immunoSEQ multiplex PCR; TCRdb's copy keeps in-frame clones and lacks some. The top ten hold approximately 6.4% of the sample, which has 70,000 or so clones, about 87% seen once. Sequenced material: peripheral blood. All receptors derive from a woman in her fifties or sixties with acute or convalescent COVID-19.

The gene calls are TRBV6-5 and TRBJ1-6, with TRBD1 matching 11 bases. The germline V gene has CDR1 MNHEY and CDR2 SVGAGI. The CDR3 spans 16 residues. The J segment lost 9 bases and the V segment lost 8 bases, leaving 12 bases of the junction unmatched. CDR3 residues: CASGWTGGLSGSPLHF. The CDR3 DNA reads TGTGCCAGCGGTTGGACAGGGGGCCTTTCCGGTTCACCCCTCCACTTT.

V usage is TRBV18 and J usage is TRBJ1-3; 7 bases align to TRBD1. Germline-derived CDR1 and CDR2 are KGHSH and LQKENI. With 6 bases clipped from V and 4 bases from J, the junction kept 9 bases outside the gene matches. There are 15 residues in the CDR3. The CDR3 sequence: CASSLGGTAGNTIYF. The CDR3 nucleotides are TGTGCCAGCTCCCTAGGGGGCACGGCCGGAAACACCATATATTTT.

V gene TRBV27 combines with J gene TRBJ1-1; D uncertain. Germline loops: CDR1 MNHEY, CDR2 SMNVEV (reference sequence). The V end lost 4 bases, the J end lost 1 base, and 10 bases lay between the germline ends. CDR3 size: 14 residues. CDR3 residues: CASSSRHKNTEAFF. The CDR3, as DNA: TGTGCCAGCAGTTCCCGCCACAAGAACACTGAAGCTTTCTTT.

This clone was picked up one time. The sample has other DNA sequences that encode this CDR3 too. The gene calls are TRBV11-2 and TRBJ1-2; D gene uncertain. This CDR3 has 12 amino acids. CDR1 SGHAT and CDR2 FQNNGV come from the germline V gene. Trimming left V 2 bases short and J 4 bases short, with 5 bases between. This CDR3 is CASSLTGYGYTF. The CDR3 nucleotides read TGTGCCAGCAGCTTAACCGGCTATGGCTACACCTTC.

The rearrangement joins TRBV5-6 to TRBJ1-1; maybe TRBD1 (5 bases). V was pared by 4 bases and J by 2 bases, with 15 bases between. This CDR3 comprises 15 residues. Germline V CDR1 and CDR2: SGHDT, YYEEEE. The CDR3 loop reads CASSIAGNLNTEAFF. DNA for the CDR3: TGTGCCAGCAGCATCGCAGGGAATCTCAACACTGAAGCTTTCTTT. The complete variable domain, with remaining parts taken from reference TRBV5-6 and TRBJ1-1, reads DAGVTQSPTHLIKTRGQQVTLRCSPKSGHDTVSWYQQALGQGPQFIFQYYEEEERQRGNFPDRFSGHQFPNYSSELNVNALLLGDSALYLCASSIAGNLNTEAFFGQGTRLTVV.

This chain links TRBV7-9 with TRBJ1-6; unclear D gene. The ends were cut back, 5 bases at V and 7 bases at J, with 12 bases in the middle. This CDR3 region has 14 residues. Germline assignment: CDR1 SEHNR and CDR2 FQNEAQ (reference sequence). CDR3 protein: CASSREERNSPLHF. CDR3 DNA sequence: TGTGCCAGCAGCAGGGAGGAGAGAAATTCACCCCTCCACTTT. The whole variable domain, filled in from reference TRBV7-9 and TRBJ1-6, reads DTGVSQNPRHKITKRGQNVTFRCDPISEHNRLYWYRQTLGQGPEFLTYFQNEAQLEKSRLLSDRFSAERPKGSFSTLEIQRTEQGDSAMYLCASSREERNSPLHFGNGTRLTVT.

The V call is TRBV5-4, the J call TRBJ1-4, with a weak D call TRBD1 (5 bases). The CDR3 has 15 residues. V was pared by 3 bases and J by 2 bases, with 11 bases between. Germline V CDR1 and CDR2: SGHNT, YYREEE (reference sequence). The CDR3 DNA sequence: TGTGCCAGCAGCTCTGGGGGGGTGACTAATGAAAAACTGTTTTTT. Amino acids: CASSSGGVTNEKLFF.

The J gene is TRBJ2-7, the V gene TRBV29-1, with TRBD1 matching over 7 bases. The CDR3 contains 14 residues. V was pared by 7 bases and J by 4 bases, with 13 bases of the junction left unmatched. Germline lookup yields CDR1 SQVTM and CDR2 ANQGSEA. This CDR3 reads CSAGRDSLDYEQYF. CDR3 DNA sequence: TGCAGCGCGGGCCGGGACAGCCTAGATTACGAGCAGTACTTC.

V is TRBV6-1 and J is TRBJ1-2, with D possibly being TRBD1 (5 bases). Germline CDR1 and CDR2: MNHNS and SASEGT. V lost 3 bases, J lost 8 bases, and 13 bases lay in between. The CDR3 has 13 residues. The CDR3 DNA is TGTGCCAGCAGTGAGGGGACCCGGGAGGGCTACACCTTC. Residues: CASSEGTREGYTF.

The rearrangement links TRBV7-2 to TRBJ1-2; 9 nucleotides agree with TRBD1. The V and J ends lost 3 bases and 4 bases, in that order; junction bases with no gene match: 0. The CDR3 is 13 amino acids. The germline V gene encodes CDR1 SGHTA and CDR2 FQGNSA. The CDR3 nucleotides read TGTGCCAGCAGCTTGACAGGGGGCTATGGCTACACCTTC. Amino acids: CASSLTGGYGYTF.

The chain couples TRBV7-2 to TRBJ2-1; 10 bases map to TRBD2. The CDR3 is 15 residues long. CDR1 and CDR2 (germline): SGHTA, FQGNSA. V dropped 5 bases and J dropped 5; count of bases not matched to a gene: 6. The CDR3 DNA reads TGTGCCAGCAGCGAGAGCGGGAGGGTCCACAATGAGCAGTTCTTC. Amino acids: CASSESGRVHNEQFF.

The chain uses TRBV12-3 or TRBV12-4 and TRBJ1-2, with a tentative D call TRBD1 (6 bases). The CDR3 totals 13 residues. Between the trimmed V and J ends, which lost 3 bases and 3 bases, there was a span of 8 bases. The CDR3 here is CASSLTGHYGYTF. CDR3 nucleotides: TGTGCCAGCAGTTTGACAGGACACTATGGCTACACCTTC.

The V and J genes are TRBV14 and TRBJ2-5; D is unclear. The V and J ends lost 6 bases and 2 bases respectively, with 10 bases between them. The CDR3 spans 13 residues. From germline, CDR1 is SGHDN and CDR2 FVKESK. The DNA for the CDR3 is TGTGCCAGCAGTGGCAGTTTACAAGAGACCCAGTACTTC. It is translated as CASSGSLQETQYF.

The rearrangement links TRBV19 to TRBJ1-4; maybe TRBD1 (6 bases). Trimming shortened V by 6 bases and J by 5 bases, and 13 bases separated the two germline ends. Germline V gene lookup returns CDR1 LNHDA and CDR2 SQIVND (reference sequence). The CDR3 has 14 residues. This chain's CDR3 is CASSWDTGNEKLFF. CDR3 in DNA: TGTGCCAGTAGCTGGGACACTGGGAATGAAAAACTGTTTTTT.

The chain has TRBV19 and TRBJ1-5; 7 nucleotides align to TRBD1. V shed 6 bases, J shed 3 bases, and the junction held 14 bases outside the gene matches. The CDR3 is 17 amino acids. CDR1 and CDR2 from the germline V gene are LNHDA and SQIVND (reference sequence). The CDR3 protein is CASRPGIPGQSNQPQHF. CDR3 DNA: TGTGCCAGTAGGCCGGGGATTCCGGGACAGTCCAATCAGCCCCAGCATTTT.

This sequence joins TRBV7-9 and TRBJ2-7, with 8 positions matching TRBD1. CDR3 length: 13 amino acids. Looked up from germline, CDR1 is SEHNR and CDR2 is FQNEAQ (reference sequence). The V gene end was trimmed by 1 base and the J gene end by 13 bases; junction bases not matched to a gene: 9. CDR3 amino acids: CASSLDSGTGVYF. DNA of the CDR3: TGTGCCAGCAGCTTAGATTCTGGGACAGGAGTTTACTTC.

V and J are TRBV3-1 (or the pseudogene TRBV3-2) and TRBJ2-5; 7 positions match TRBD1. The V gene end was trimmed by 0 bases and the J gene end by 4 bases; junction bases not matched to a gene: 5. CDR1 and CDR2 from the germline V gene are LGHDT and YNNKEL (reference sequence). There are 15 residues in the CDR3. CDR3 residues: CASSQEDRAIETQYF. The CDR3 nucleotides are TGTGCCAGCAGCCAAGAAGACAGGGCCATAGAGACCCAGTACTTC.

V is TRBV5-1 and J is TRBJ2-1, with 11 bases fitting TRBD2. The CDR3 spans 15 residues. The V gene's germline CDR1 is SGHRS and CDR2 YFSETQ. V dropped 4 bases and J dropped 8; count of bases not matched to a gene: 8. The chain's CDR3 is CASSRGTSGSYEQFF. The CDR3 nucleotides read TGCGCCAGCAGCCGCGGAACTAGCGGGAGTTATGAGCAGTTCTTC. Drawing the rest from reference TRBV5-1 and TRBJ2-1, the complete variable domain is KAGVTQTPRYLIKTRGQQVTLSCSPISGHRSVSWYQQTPGQGLQFLFEYFSETQRNKGNFPGRFSGRQFSNSRSEMNVSTLELGDSALYLCASSRGTSGSYEQFFGPGTRLTVL.

This rearrangement joins TRBV28 to TRBJ1-4, with 9 bases matching TRBD1. This CDR3 contains 14 residues. V trimming: 5 bases; J trimming: 3 bases; junction bases outside the gene matches: 1. Germline CDR1 is MDHEN and CDR2 is SYDVKM. This CDR3 is CASSRTGANEKLFF. The CDR3 nucleotides read TGTGCCAGCAGTCGGACAGGGGCTAATGAAAAACTGTTTTTT.

The V call is TRBV25-1, the J call TRBJ2-2, with TRBD2 as a possible D gene (6 bases). Between the trimmed V and J ends, which lost 4 bases and 4 bases, there was a span of 19 bases. The germline CDR1 and CDR2 sequences are MGHDK and SYGVNS. The CDR3 covers 17 residues. In nucleotides, the CDR3 is TGTGCCAGCAGTGGGGACGCCGGGATCGGGAGCACCGGGGAGCTGTTTTTT. Translated, it gives CASSGDAGIGSTGELFF.

The CDR3 nucleotides read TGTGCCAGCAGCGTCTCCACCACGACCGCTTCCCAGGCTGAAGCTTTCTTT. It translates to CASSVSTTTASQAEAFF. The rearrangement links TRBV9 to TRBJ1-1; unclear D gene. Germline V gene lookup returns CDR1 SGDLS and CDR2 YYNGEE. V lost 2 bases, J lost 6 bases, and 23 bases lay in between. CDR3 length: 17 amino acids.

For the CDR3, the DNA is TGTGCCAGCAGCACACAGGTTAACTATGGCTACACCTTC. It is translated as CASSTQVNYGYTF. V usage is TRBV9 and J usage is TRBJ1-2; D possibly corresponds to TRBD1 (5 bases). V was cut by 4 bases and J by 1 base, with 8 bases left in between. CDR3 length: 13 residues. Looked up from germline, CDR1 is SGDLS and CDR2 is YYNGEE.